This is a list of T cell receptor beta chains from one sample in a study of Graves' ophthalmopathy and Graves' hyperthyroidism. TCRdb redid the calling of the multiplex PCR reads with MiXCR, one entry per CDR3 protein. The table includes about 700,000 distinct CDR3 sequences, more than 40% detected once. Source material: peripheral blood. These receptors were obtained from an adult man with Graves' ophthalmopathy. Each CDR3 is given with its conserved first and last residue. D genes are given only for firm matches. Clone sizes are given selectively: once, few, many, or a class where the clone is expanded.

v_gene	j_gene	abundance	d_gene	CDR3aa	CDR3nt
TRBV6-6	TRBJ2-7	many	.	CASSSGVGYEQYF	TGTGCCAGCAGTTCGGGCGTCGGGTACGAGCAGTACTTC
TRBV9	TRBJ1-6	.	TRBD1	CASSPSTGVNSPLHF	TGTGCCAGCTCACCCTCGACAGGGGTAAATTCACCCCTCCACTTT
TRBV2	TRBJ2-5	many	.	CASSESSSSQTQYF	TGTGCCAGCAGTGAAAGTAGCTCGTCACAGACCCAGTACTTC
TRBV6-2/TRBV6-3	TRBJ2-5	.	.	CATGRRVQTETQYF	TGTGCCACAGGGCGGCGGGTTCAAACGGAGACCCAGTACTTC
TRBV7-4	TRBJ2-3	.	TRBD2	CASSSRLAGLPDTQYF	TGTGCCAGCAGCTCACGACTAGCGGGGCTCCCAGATACGCAGTATTTT
TRBV7-9	TRBJ1-2	once	.	CASSSGAGVYGYTF	TGTGCCAGCAGCTCAGGGGCAGGGGTCTATGGCTACACCTTC
TRBV15	TRBJ2-7	many	TRBD1	CATSSLTGGEQYF	TGTGCCACCAGCAGTCTTACAGGGGGCGAGCAGTACTTC
TRBV29-1	TRBJ2-7	.	.	CSALAGSAYEQYF	TGCAGCGCTCTAGCAGGGTCAGCCTACGAGCAGTACTTC
TRBV10-3	TRBJ1-6	.	.	CAISESGAASPLHF	TGTGCCATCAGTGAGTCGGGGGCGGCTTCACCCCTCCACTTT
TRBV29-1	TRBJ1-2	.	.	CGVLSANYGYTF	TGCGGCGTCCTTTCAGCTAACTATGGCTATACCTTC
TRBV2	TRBJ1-2	once	.	CASSREGGYTF	TGTGCCAGCAGCAGGGAGGGTGGCTACACCTTC
TRBV25-1	TRBJ2-7	.	.	CASSFGGLRGEQYF	TGTGCCAGCAGTTTTGGGGGTCTAAGAGGCGAGCAGTACTTC
TRBV10-3	TRBJ2-7	.	TRBD2	CASSEEEGGPGEQYF	TGTGCCAGCAGTGAAGAGGAGGGAGGGCCTGGTGAGCAGTACTTC
TRBV29-1	TRBJ2-7	.	.	CSPTDVYEQYF	TGCAGTCCCACAGATGTCTACGAGCAGTACTTC
TRBV3-1	TRBJ1-1	.	.	CASSSHGTEAFF	TGTGCCAGCAGCTCGCATGGCACTGAAGCTTTCTTT
TRBV25-1	TRBJ1-5	many	TRBD1	CASQGGSGGSNQPQHF	TGTGCCAGCCAGGGGGGCTCAGGGGGTAGCAATCAGCCCCAGCATTTT
TRBV25-1	TRBJ1-3	.	TRBD1	CTTTGAAGNTIYF	TGTACCACCACAGGGGCTGCGGGAAACACCATATATTTT
TRBV29-1	TRBJ1-2	.	.	CSFGPHYGYTF	TGCAGCTTCGGGCCTCACTATGGCTACACCTTC
TRBV12-3/TRBV12-4	TRBJ1-5	many	.	CASRSTPLQPQHF	TGTGCCAGCAGATCCACCCCTTTGCAGCCCCAGCATTTT
TRBV10-3	TRBJ2-7	many	TRBD2	CAISEAGEGLGEQYF	TGTGCCATCAGTGAGGCCGGGGAGGGTTTGGGAGAGCAGTACTTC